The sequence of this T cell receptor beta chain was determined in a study of CD8+ T cells in alopecia areata. Study background: The duration of tofacitinib was 6 to 18 months, with 6 months off drug afterward.

After isolation, RNA underwent reverse transcription to generate cDNA as the sequencing template. Produced via immunoSEQ multiplex PCR; TCRdb's table is partial and in-frame only. This repertoire shows under 300,000 clones, 67% found once; its top ten account for approximately 1.2%. V dropped 0 bases and J dropped 6 bases, with 6 bases sitting between them. The CDR3 extends over 12 amino acids. The germline V gene encodes CDR1 MNHNY and CDR2 SVGAGI (reference sequence). Sequenced here: CD4+ T cells sorted from blood, sampled at week 0. The receptor was derived from a human donor with alopecia areata. The genes are TRBV6-6 and TRBJ2-7; D gene unclear. DNA of the CDR3: TGTGCCAGCAGTTACTCGACGGGCGAGCAGTACTTC. Amino acids: CASSYSTGEQYF.